The clone carrying this T cell receptor beta chain was seen only once. Its specificity is unknown. The germline CDR1 and CDR2 sequences are LNHDA and SQIVND (reference sequence). The CDR3 has 14 residues. Trimming shortened V by 6 bases and J by 4 bases, and 13 bases separated the two germline ends. This entry comes from a study of T cell repertoires in cytomegalovirus infection. Study-level background: Indicated by public TCR beta signatures were CMV infection and matching HLA type. Study observations and caveats: Based on cumulative public TCR beta family frequency, carriers of CMV plus the relevant HLA were identified. The study found HLA-C-restricted CMV-specific TCR beta clonotypes dominating the ex vivo response.

Each CDR3 protein gets one entry after TCRdb re-called the reads with MiXCR. The sample includes around 740,000 distinct CDR3 sequences, 35% of them seen just once. The clonotype comes from a human donor in good health (CMV status not recorded). Some clones in this sample may be carry-over from other donors' samples. This chain links TRBV19 with TRBJ1-3; D remains unclear. Sequences were obtained from PBMCs. CDR3 coding DNA: TGTGCCAGTAGGATCTTGGCTGGAGGAAACACCATATATTTT. Translating it yields CASRILAGGNTIYF. The variable domain in full, completed from reference TRBV19 and TRBJ1-3, reads DGGITQSPKYLFRKEGQNVTLSCEQNLNHDAMYWYRQDPGQGLRLIYYSQIVNDFQKGDIAEGYSVSREKKESFPLTVTSAQKNPTAFYLCASRILAGGNTIYFGEGSWLTVV.